This TCR beta chain stems from a study of regulatory T cells in long-lasting Graves disease. For the study at large: Patients with new Graves' disease had used antithyroid drugs below 3 months. Findings of the study overall: There was favoring of TRBV28, TRBJ1-2 and TRBJ2-5 in persistent disease.

With regard to this clonotype: Its cognate antigen is unknown.

The germline gives CDR1 LGHDT, CDR2 YNNKEL (reference sequence). The CDR3 is 14 amino acids. Trimming removed 4 bases from V and 2 bases from J; junction bases left unmatched: 5. Building the TCR beta libraries relied on iRepertoire HTBI primers, and CDR3 regions underwent Arm-PCR. TCRdb recomputed calls from the multiplex PCR reads with MiXCR, one row per CDR3 protein. The sample yields 350,000 to 500,000 distinct CDR3 sequences, roughly 15% seen once. Time point specified: newly diagnosed GD, antithyroid drugs for less than 3 months. Researchers made the TCR library from RNA that was extracted from PBMCs. EDTA tubes received approximately 9 milliliters of drawn peripheral blood. The sample was also reused in another study, on T cells in Graves' hyperthyroidism and ophthalmopathy. This second study says: The majority of expanded thyroid clonotypes above 0.001 also appeared in blood.

V usage is TRBV3-1 and J usage is TRBJ2-7, with TRBD1 identical over 7 bases. Sequenced material: peripheral blood mononuclear cells (PBMCs), taken at new diagnosis, from a patient treated with antithyroid drugs. The TCR originated in a woman between 18 and 30 years old with Graves disease. Written as DNA, the CDR3 is TGTGCCAGCAGCCGACAGGGAAATGCCTACGAGCAGTACTTC. Translation gives CASSRQGNAYEQYF.